This T cell receptor beta chain was sequenced during a study of blood T cell repertoires in COVID-19. At the level of the study: The United States, Italy and Spain were the sources of the acute and convalescent COVID-19 samples.

The length of the CDR3 is 16 residues. Cohort 3 recovery required two negative PCRs, clearance, or symptom resolution. The table came from immunoSEQ multiplex PCR; TCRdb's copy has only in-frame clones and leaves some out. The sample shows 490,000 or so clones, approximately 90% of them seen only once. The rearrangement links TRBV21-1 to TRBJ1-3; the table calls TRBD1, which could not be checked here. TRBV21-1 has pseudogene status. The sample taken for sequencing was PBMCs or T cells enriched from blood (not recorded which). This receptor was taken from a woman aged 55-70 years who had recovered from COVID-19. CDR3 amino acids: CASSKFQASSGNTIYF. The CDR3 coding sequence is TGTGCCAGCAGCAAATTTCAGGCCAGCTCTGGAAACACCATATATTTT.